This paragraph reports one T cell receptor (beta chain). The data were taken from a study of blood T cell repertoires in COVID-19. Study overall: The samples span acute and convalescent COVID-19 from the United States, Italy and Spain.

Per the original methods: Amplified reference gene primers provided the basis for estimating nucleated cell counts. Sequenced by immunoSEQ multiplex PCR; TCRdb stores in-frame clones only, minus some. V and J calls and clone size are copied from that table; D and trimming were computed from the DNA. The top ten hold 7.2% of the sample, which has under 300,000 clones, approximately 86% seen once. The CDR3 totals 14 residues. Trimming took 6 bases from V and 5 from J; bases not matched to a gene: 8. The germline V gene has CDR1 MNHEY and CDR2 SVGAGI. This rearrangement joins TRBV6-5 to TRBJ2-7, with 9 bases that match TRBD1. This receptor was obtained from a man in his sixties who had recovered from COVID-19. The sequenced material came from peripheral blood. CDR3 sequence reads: CASRTAGQGDEQYF. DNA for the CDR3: TGTGCCAGCAGAACTGCGGGACAGGGAGACGAGCAGTACTTC.